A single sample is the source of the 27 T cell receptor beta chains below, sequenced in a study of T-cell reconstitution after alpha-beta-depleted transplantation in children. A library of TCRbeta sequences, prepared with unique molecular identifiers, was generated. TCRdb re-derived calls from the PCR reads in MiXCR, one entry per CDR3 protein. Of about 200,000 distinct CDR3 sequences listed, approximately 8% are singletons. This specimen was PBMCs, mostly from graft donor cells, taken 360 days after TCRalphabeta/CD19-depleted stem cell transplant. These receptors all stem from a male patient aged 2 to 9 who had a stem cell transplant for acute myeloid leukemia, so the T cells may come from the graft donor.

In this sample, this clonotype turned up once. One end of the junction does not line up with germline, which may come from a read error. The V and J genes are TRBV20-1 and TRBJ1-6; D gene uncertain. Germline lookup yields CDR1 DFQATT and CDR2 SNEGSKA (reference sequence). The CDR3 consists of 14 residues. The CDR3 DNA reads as TGCAGTGCTAGAGAAGAGGGAAATAATACACCCCTCCACTTT. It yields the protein CSAREEGNNTPLHF.

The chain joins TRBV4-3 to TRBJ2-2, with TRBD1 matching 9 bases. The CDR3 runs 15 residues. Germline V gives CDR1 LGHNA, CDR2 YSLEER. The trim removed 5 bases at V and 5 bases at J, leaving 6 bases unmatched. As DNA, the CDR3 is TGCGCCAGCAGCGCGGGGACAGGGTGGACCGGGGAGCTGTTTTTT. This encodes CASSAGTGWTGELFF.

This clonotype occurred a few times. CDR3 amino acids: CASSVGAAAYEQYF. The CDR3 region has the DNA TGTGCCAGCAGCGTAGGGGCTGCCGCCTACGAGCAGTACTTC. The chain combines TRBV9 with TRBJ2-7; D gene uncertain. The CDR3 covers 14 residues. Germline V gives CDR1 SGDLS, CDR2 YYNGEE. V gave up 0 bases and J gave up 2 bases, with 9 bases separating them.

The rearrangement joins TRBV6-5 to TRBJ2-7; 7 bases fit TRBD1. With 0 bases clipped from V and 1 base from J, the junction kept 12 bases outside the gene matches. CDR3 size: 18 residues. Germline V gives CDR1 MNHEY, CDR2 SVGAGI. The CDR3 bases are TGTGCCAGCAGTTACTCGAAGTTTAAGGGGGCGCGATCCTACGAGCAGTACTTC. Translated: CASSYSKFKGARSYEQYF.

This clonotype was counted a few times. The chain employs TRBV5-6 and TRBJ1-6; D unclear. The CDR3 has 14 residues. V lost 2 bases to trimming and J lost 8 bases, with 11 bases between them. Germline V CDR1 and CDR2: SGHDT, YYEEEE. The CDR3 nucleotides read TGTGCCAGCAGCTTCGGGCAGGTTTATTCACCCCTCCACTTT. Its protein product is CASSFGQVYSPLHF. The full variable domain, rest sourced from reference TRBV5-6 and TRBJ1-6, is DAGVTQSPTHLIKTRGQQVTLRCSPKSGHDTVSWYQQALGQGPQFIFQYYEEEERQRGNFPDRFSGHQFPNYSSELNVNALLLGDSALYLCASSFGQVYSPLHFGNGTRLTVT.

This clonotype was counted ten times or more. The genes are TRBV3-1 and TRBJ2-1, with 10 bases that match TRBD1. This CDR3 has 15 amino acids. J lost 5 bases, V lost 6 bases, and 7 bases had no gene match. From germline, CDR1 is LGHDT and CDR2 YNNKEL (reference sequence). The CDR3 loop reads CASRPGTGEHNEQFF. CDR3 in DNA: TGTGCCAGCAGACCCGGGACAGGGGAGCACAATGAGCAGTTCTTC.

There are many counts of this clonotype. Here the CDR3 reads CASSRFGTSNNEQFF. In DNA form, the CDR3 reads TGTGCCAGCAGTCGTTTCGGGACTAGCAACAATGAGCAGTTCTTC. The V gene is TRBV27, the J gene TRBJ2-1, with 9 bases matching TRBD2. Germline V gene data show CDR1 as MNHEY and CDR2 as SMNVEV (reference sequence). CDR3 length: 15 amino acids. V lost 5 bases to trimming and J lost 5 bases; unmatched junction nucleotides: 7.

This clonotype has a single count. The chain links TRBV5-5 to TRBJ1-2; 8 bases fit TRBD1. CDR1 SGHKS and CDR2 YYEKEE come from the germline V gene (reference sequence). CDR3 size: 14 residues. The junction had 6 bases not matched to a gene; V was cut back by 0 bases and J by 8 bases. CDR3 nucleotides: TGTGCCAGCAGCTTGGGGGGGACAGGATGCGGCTACACCTTC. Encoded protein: CASSLGGTGCGYTF.

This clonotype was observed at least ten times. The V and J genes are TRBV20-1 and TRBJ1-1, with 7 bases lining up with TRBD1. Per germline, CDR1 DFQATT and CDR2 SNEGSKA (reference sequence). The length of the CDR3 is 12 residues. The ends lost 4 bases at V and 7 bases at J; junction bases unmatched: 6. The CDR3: CSATEGADEAFF. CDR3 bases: TGCAGTGCTACCGAGGGGGCCGATGAAGCTTTCTTT.

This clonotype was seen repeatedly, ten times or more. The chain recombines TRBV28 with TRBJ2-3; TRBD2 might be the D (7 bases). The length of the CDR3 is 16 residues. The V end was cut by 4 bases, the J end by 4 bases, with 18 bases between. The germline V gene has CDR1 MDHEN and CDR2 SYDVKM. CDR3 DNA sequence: TGTGCCAGCAGTTGGTTCTCGGGGGGCGGCTCAGATACGCAGTATTTT. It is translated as CASSWFSGGGSDTQYF.

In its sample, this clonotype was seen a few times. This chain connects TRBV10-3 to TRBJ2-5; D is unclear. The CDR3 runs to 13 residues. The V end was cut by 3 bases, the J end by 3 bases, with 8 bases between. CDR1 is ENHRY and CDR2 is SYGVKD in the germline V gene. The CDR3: CAISERVEETQYF. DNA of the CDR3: TGTGCCATCAGTGAAAGGGTAGAAGAGACCCAGTACTTC.

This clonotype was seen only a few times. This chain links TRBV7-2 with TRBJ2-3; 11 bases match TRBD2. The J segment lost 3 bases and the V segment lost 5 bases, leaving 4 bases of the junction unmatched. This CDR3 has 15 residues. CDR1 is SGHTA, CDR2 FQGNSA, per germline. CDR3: CASSQTSGRTDTQYF. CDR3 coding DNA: TGTGCCAGCAGCCAAACTAGCGGGAGAACAGATACGCAGTATTTT.

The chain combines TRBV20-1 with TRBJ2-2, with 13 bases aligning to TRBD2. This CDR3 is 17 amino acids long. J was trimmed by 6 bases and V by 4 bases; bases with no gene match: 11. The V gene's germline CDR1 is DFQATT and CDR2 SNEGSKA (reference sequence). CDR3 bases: TGCAGTGCTAAAGCTGGGGGACTAGCGGGATTCCCCGGGGAGCTGTTTTTT. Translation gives CSAKAGGLAGFPGELFF.

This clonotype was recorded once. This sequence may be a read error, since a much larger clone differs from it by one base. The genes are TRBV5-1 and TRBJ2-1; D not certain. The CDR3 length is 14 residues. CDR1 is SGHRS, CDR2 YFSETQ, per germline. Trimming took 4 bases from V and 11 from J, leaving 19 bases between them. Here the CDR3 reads CASSPTGLRKKQFF. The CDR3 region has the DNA TGCGCCAGCAGCCCCACCGGGTTGCGGAAAAAGCAGTTCTTC. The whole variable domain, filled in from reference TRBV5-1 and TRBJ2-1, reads KAGVTQTPRYLIKTRGQQVTLSCSPISGHRSVSWYQQTPGQGLQFLFEYFSETQRNKGNFPGRFSGRQFSNSRSEMNVSTLELGDSALYLCASSPTGLRKKQFFGPGTRLTVL.

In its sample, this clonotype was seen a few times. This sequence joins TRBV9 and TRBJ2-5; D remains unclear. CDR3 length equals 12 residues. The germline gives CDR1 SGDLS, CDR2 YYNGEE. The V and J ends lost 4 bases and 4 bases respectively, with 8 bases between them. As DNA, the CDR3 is TGTGCCAGCAGCCGAGGCGGAGAGACCCAGTACTTC. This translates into CASSRGGETQYF.

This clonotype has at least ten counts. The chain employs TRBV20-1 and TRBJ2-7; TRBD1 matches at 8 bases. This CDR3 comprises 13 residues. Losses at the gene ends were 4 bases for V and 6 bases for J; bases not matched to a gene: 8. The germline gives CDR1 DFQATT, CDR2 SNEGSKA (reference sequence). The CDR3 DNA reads TGCAGTGCTAAGCCGGGACAGGCGCGCGAGCAGTACTTC. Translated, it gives CSAKPGQAREQYF.

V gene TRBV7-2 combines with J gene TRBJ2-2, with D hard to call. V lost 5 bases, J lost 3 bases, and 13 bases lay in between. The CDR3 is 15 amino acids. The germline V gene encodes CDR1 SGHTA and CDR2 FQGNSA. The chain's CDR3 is CASSPIPRYTGELFF. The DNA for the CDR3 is TGTGCCAGCAGCCCTATCCCCAGATACACCGGGGAGCTGTTTTTT.

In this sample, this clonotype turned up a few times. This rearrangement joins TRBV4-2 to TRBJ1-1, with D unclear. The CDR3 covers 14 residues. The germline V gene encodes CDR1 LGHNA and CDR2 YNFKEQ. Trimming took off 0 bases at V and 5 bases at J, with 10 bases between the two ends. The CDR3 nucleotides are TGTGCCAGCAGCCAAGATCAGTTGCGGACTGAAGCTTTCTTT. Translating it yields CASSQDQLRTEAFF.

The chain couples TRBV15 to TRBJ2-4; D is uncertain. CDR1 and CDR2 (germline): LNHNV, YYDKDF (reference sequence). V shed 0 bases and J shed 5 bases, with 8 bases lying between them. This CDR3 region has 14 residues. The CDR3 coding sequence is TGTGCCACCAGCAGAGATGTCCCCGAAAACATTCAGTACTTC. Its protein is CATSRDVPENIQYF.

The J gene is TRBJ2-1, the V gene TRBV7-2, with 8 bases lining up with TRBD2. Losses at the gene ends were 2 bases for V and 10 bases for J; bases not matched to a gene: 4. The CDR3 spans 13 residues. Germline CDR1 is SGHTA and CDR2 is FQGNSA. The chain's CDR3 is CASSLWTGGEQFF. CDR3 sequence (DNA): TGTGCCAGCAGCTTATGGACGGGAGGGGAGCAGTTCTTC.

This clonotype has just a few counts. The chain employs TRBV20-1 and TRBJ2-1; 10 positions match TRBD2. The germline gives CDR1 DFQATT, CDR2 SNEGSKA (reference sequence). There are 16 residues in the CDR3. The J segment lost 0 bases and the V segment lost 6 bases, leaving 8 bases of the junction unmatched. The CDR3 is CSARSRTSGSYNEQFF. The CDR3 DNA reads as TGCAGTGCGAGATCCCGGACTAGCGGCTCCTACAATGAGCAGTTCTTC.

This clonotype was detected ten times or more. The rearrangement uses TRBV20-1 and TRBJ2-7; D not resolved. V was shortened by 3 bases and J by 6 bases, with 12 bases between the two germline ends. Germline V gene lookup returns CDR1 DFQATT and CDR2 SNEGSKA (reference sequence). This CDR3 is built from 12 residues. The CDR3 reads CSASRSAFEQYF. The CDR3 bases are TGCAGTGCTAGTCGCTCCGCCTTCGAGCAGTACTTC.

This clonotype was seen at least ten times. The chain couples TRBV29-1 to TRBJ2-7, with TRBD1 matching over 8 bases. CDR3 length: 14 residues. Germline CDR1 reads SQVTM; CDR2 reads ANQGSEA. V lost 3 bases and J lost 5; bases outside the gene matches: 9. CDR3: CSVDLGRGRDEQYF. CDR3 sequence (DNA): TGCAGCGTTGATCTGGGCAGGGGGCGAGACGAGCAGTACTTC.

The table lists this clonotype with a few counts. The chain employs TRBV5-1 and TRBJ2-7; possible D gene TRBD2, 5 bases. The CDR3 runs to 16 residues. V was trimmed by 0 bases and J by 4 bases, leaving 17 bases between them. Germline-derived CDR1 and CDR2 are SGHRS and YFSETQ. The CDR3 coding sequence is TGCGCCAGCAGCTTGGTGAGCGTTAGTGGGAGATACGAGCAGTACTTC. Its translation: CASSLVSVSGRYEQYF.

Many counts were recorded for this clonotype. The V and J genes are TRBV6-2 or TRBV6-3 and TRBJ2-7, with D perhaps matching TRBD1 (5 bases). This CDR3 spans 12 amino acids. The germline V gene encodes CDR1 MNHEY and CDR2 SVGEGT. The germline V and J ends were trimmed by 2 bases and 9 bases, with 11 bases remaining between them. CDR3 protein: CASSYPGQRQYV. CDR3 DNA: TGTGCCAGCAGTTACCCTGGACAAAGGCAGTACGTC.

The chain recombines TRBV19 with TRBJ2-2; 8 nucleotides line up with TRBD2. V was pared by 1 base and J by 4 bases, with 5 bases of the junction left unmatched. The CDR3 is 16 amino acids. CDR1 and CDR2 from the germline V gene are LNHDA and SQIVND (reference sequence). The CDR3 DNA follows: TGTGCCAGTAGTATAGCAACGGGAGGGCCCACCGGGGAGCTGTTTTTT. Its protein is CASSIATGGPTGELFF. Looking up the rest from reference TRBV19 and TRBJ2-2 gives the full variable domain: DGGITQSPKYLFRKEGQNVTLSCEQNLNHDAMYWYRQDPGQGLRLIYYSQIVNDFQKGDIAEGYSVSREKKESFPLTVTSAQKNPTAFYLCASSIATGGPTGELFFGEGSRLTVL.

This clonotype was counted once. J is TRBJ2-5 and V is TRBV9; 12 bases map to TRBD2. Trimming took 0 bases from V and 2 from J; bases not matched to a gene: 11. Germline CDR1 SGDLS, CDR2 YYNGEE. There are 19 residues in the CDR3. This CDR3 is CASSVGWLAGGRRQETQYF. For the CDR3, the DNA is TGTGCCAGCAGCGTAGGGTGGCTAGCGGGGGGGCGTCGGCAAGAGACCCAGTACTTC.